These 10 T cell receptor beta chains were sequenced from one sample in a study of blood T cell repertoires in COVID-19. Method: immunoSEQ multiplex PCR; TCRdb's copy keeps in-frame clones and lacks some. In the table there are about 190,000 clones, 65% to 80% of which are singletons. Sequencing input: peripheral blood. The receptor set was obtained from a man in his fifties or sixties who had recovered from COVID-19.

This chain joins TRBV20-1 and TRBJ1-1, with a tentative D call TRBD1 (6 bases). Looked up from germline, CDR1 is DFQATT and CDR2 is SNEGSKA (reference sequence). The CDR3 covers 12 residues. The germline V and J ends were trimmed by 3 bases and 9 bases, with 14 bases remaining between them. This CDR3 is CSASLGGTKAFF. CDR3 sequence (DNA): TGCAGTGCTAGTCTGGGTGGGACAAAAGCTTTCTTT.

The V and J genes are TRBV11-3 and TRBJ2-2, with D possibly being TRBD2 (5 bases). This CDR3 spans 14 amino acids. V was clipped by 4 bases and J by 4 bases, with 10 bases between them. Germline lookup yields CDR1 SGHNT and CDR2 YENEEA. The CDR3 sequence: CASSSGLFTGELFF. CDR3 nucleotide sequence: TGTGCCAGCAGCTCCGGACTTTTCACCGGGGAGCTGTTTTTT.

The chain joins TRBV21-1 to TRBJ1-2. TRBV21-1 is given as a pseudogene. The length of the CDR3 is 14 residues. The CDR3 sequence is CASSKVGGNYGYTF. The CDR3 nucleotides are TGTGCCAGCAGCAAAGTGGGAGGGAACTATGGCTACACCTTC.

This clone has just one count. J is TRBJ1-3 and V is TRBV27, with D hard to call. The germline gives CDR1 MNHEY, CDR2 SMNVEV (reference sequence). V was pared by 4 bases and J by 0 bases, with 10 bases between. The CDR3 runs 15 residues. The DNA for the CDR3 is TGTGCCAGCAGTTCGGGCGGGGACTCTGGAAACACCATATATTTT. Encoded protein: CASSSGGDSGNTIYF.

This chain connects TRBV5-1 to TRBJ2-7; TRBD2 aligns across 11 bases. CDR1 and CDR2 (germline): SGHRS, YFSETQ. Trimming took 0 bases from V and 3 from J; bases not matched to a gene: 2. CDR3 length: 15 amino acids. CDR3 sequence reads: CASSLVAGGVYEQYF. The CDR3 DNA follows: TGCGCCAGCAGCTTGGTAGCGGGAGGGGTCTACGAGCAGTACTTC.

This chain joins TRBV7-3 and TRBJ2-2, with 9 bases lining up with TRBD2. The V gene's germline CDR1 is SGHTA and CDR2 FQGTGA. The CDR3 length is 17 residues. V trimming: 5 bases; J trimming: 7 bases; junction bases outside the gene matches: 14. The CDR3 protein is CASSPSYASGIVGELFF. As DNA, the CDR3 is TGTGCCAGCAGCCCCTCTTACGCTAGCGGGATAGTCGGGGAGCTGTTTTTT.

The J gene is TRBJ1-1, the V gene TRBV13, with D maybe TRBD1 (6 bases). V was cut by 5 bases and J by 0 bases, with 10 bases left in between. Looked up from germline, CDR1 is PRHDT and CDR2 is FYEKMQ (reference sequence). There are 14 residues in the CDR3. CDR3 bases: TGTGCCAGCAGCCCCCAGGGGATGAACACTGAAGCTTTCTTT. Protein sequence: CASSPQGMNTEAFF.

The chain recombines TRBV19 with TRBJ2-7; tentative D call: TRBD2 (5 bases). V dropped 11 bases and J dropped 4 bases, with 21 bases sitting between them. Germline values: CDR1 LNHDA, CDR2 SQIVND (reference sequence). The CDR3 is made up of 14 amino acids. In DNA, the CDR3 is TGTGCCTCTAGTTCGTTAGCGACACAGTACGAGCAGTACTTC. It translates to CASSSLATQYEQYF.

The CDR3 DNA is TGTGCCAGTAGTATAGATCCATTGAACAGGGCTAGACAGCCCCAGCATTTT. Its translation is CASSIDPLNRARQPQHF. V and J are TRBV19 and TRBJ1-5, with a weak D call TRBD1 (6 bases). The CDR3 totals 17 residues. V was cut by 0 bases and J by 7 bases, with 19 bases left in between. Germline CDR1 and CDR2: LNHDA and SQIVND (reference sequence).

V usage is TRBV7-8 and J usage is TRBJ2-7; D ambiguous. This CDR3 has 15 amino acids. Per germline, CDR1 SGHVS and CDR2 FQNEAQ. The ends were cut back, 4 bases at V and 3 bases at J, with 16 bases in the middle. Here the CDR3 reads CASSSAMVKSYEQYF. The CDR3, as DNA: TGTGCCAGCAGCTCTGCCATGGTGAAGAGCTACGAGCAGTACTTC.